The 30 T cell receptor beta chains below all came from one sample that was sequenced in a study of regulatory T cells in long-lasting Graves disease. Time point of the sample: persistent/refractory GD, antithyroid drugs over 5 years with positive TRAb. From RNA extracted from PBMCs, the TCR library was made. Through Arm-PCR of CDR3 regions and iRepertoire HTBI primers, TCR beta libraries were built. MiXCR, applied by TCRdb to the multiplex PCR reads, yields one record per CDR3 protein. The sample contains around 460,000 distinct CDR3 sequences, about a fifth of which appear only once. The sample was peripheral blood mononuclear cells (PBMCs), taken when the disease was refractory, from a patient treated with antithyroid drugs. The receptors here all came from a female donor with Graves disease.

This clonotype was seen only a few times. CDR3 in DNA: TGTGCCAGCAGCGGGACGGGGGCTGAAGCTTTCTTT. It translates to CASSGTGAEAFF. The gene calls are TRBV2 and TRBJ1-1, with a tentative D call TRBD1 (5 bases). Germline CDR1 SNHLY, CDR2 FYNNEI. The V end lost 6 bases, the J end lost 6 bases, and 11 bases lay between the germline ends. CDR3 size: 12 residues.

This clonotype showed up many times. This rearrangement joins TRBV28 to TRBJ2-7; possible D gene TRBD2, 5 bases. The germline V gene encodes CDR1 MDHEN and CDR2 SYDVKM. Trimming took off 3 bases at V and 7 bases at J, with 25 bases between the two ends. The CDR3 spans 17 residues. The CDR3 region is CASSFGVLGLPTKEQYF. CDR3 in DNA: TGTGCCAGCAGTTTCGGGGTCTTAGGACTTCCTACGAAAGAGCAGTACTTC.

There are many counts of this clonotype. The V and J genes are TRBV9 and TRBJ1-2; D remains ambiguous. The CDR3 contains 13 residues. The germline CDR1 and CDR2 sequences are SGDLS and YYNGEE. Between the trimmed V and J ends, which lost 0 bases and 2 bases, there was a span of 5 bases. The CDR3 protein is CASSVEVNYGYTF. CDR3 in DNA: TGTGCCAGCAGCGTAGAAGTAAACTATGGCTACACCTTC.

The CDR3 region is CASSLKVAQGLPQDTGELFF. The CDR3 coding sequence is TGTGCCAGCAGCTTAAAGGTGGCCCAGGGCCTCCCCCAGGACACCGGGGAGCTGTTTTTT. The chain carries TRBV7-3 and TRBJ2-2; TRBD1 is a possible D gene (5 bases). Germline CDR1 is SGHTA and CDR2 is FQGTGA. The CDR3 loop spans 20 amino acids. The V end was cut by 1 base, the J end by 3 bases, with 24 bases between. Full variable domain (rest looked up from reference TRBV7-3 and TRBJ2-2): GAGVSQTPSNKVTEKGKYVELRCDPISGHTALYWYRQSLGQGPEFLIYFQGTGAADDSGLPNDRFFAVRPEGSVSTLKIQRTERGDSAVYLCASSLKVAQGLPQDTGELFFGEGSRLTVL.

This clonotype appeared many times. This sequence joins TRBV5-1 and TRBJ2-7; D not resolved. The germline V gene has CDR1 SGHRS and CDR2 YFSETQ. Trimming stripped 0 bases from V and 6 bases from J, with 7 bases between. CDR3 length: 12 residues. Here the CDR3 DNA reads TGCGCCAGCAGCTTGGAGGGCCGCGAGCAGTACTTC. Its translation: CASSLEGREQYF.

This clonotype was counted only a few times. CDR3 bases: TGTGCCAGTAGTATTAACTGGAACACTGAAGCTTTCTTT. This translates into CASSINWNTEAFF. The rearrangement links TRBV19 to TRBJ1-1; D call uncertain. The CDR3 length is 13 residues. Germline V gene sequence: CDR1 LNHDA, CDR2 SQIVND (reference sequence). The V end lost 3 bases, the J end lost 1 base, and 6 bases lay between the germline ends.

This clonotype has more than one count but fewer than ten. V and J are TRBV28 and TRBJ2-3; D ambiguous. Germline values: CDR1 MDHEN, CDR2 SYDVKM. The V gene lost 4 bases and the J gene lost 0 bases, with 23 bases spanning the gap. CDR3 length: 19 amino acids. CDR3 nucleotide sequence: TGTGCCAGCAGTTCCTATGGAATCGCGAGCGAACCTAGCACAGATACGCAGTATTTT. As protein: CASSSYGIASEPSTDTQYF.

In its sample, this clonotype was seen a few times. The gene calls are TRBV20-1 and TRBJ1-5; TRBD1 aligns across 7 bases. Germline CDR1 DFQATT, CDR2 SNEGSKA (reference sequence). This CDR3 spans 15 amino acids. The trim removed 0 bases at V and 3 bases at J, leaving 5 bases unmatched. CDR3: CSARDNTGVNQPQHF. In DNA, the CDR3 is TGCAGTGCTAGAGATAACACAGGGGTCAATCAGCCCCAGCATTTT.

In its sample, this clonotype was seen many times. CDR3 sequence reads: CASLGGFTEAFF. For the CDR3, the DNA is TGTGCCAGCCTAGGGGGGTTCACTGAAGCTTTCTTT. The chain couples TRBV2 to TRBJ1-1; tentative D call: TRBD1 (6 bases). The V end was cut by 8 bases, the J end by 4 bases, with 11 bases between. The CDR3 has 12 amino acids. Germline V lookup: CDR1 SNHLY, CDR2 FYNNEI.

The chain couples TRBV20-1 to TRBJ1-6; D is uncertain. Trimming left V 3 bases short and J 6 bases short, with 15 bases between. CDR1 is DFQATT and CDR2 is SNEGSKA in the germline V gene (reference sequence). The CDR3 is 15 residues long. The CDR3 loop reads CSARDGSGFNSPLHF. Here the CDR3 DNA reads TGCAGTGCTAGGGACGGGTCGGGATTTAATTCACCCCTCCACTTT.

This clonotype was recorded many times. The rearrangement joins TRBV6-5 to TRBJ1-6; TRBD1 aligns across 7 bases. Germline V gene data show CDR1 as MNHEY and CDR2 as SVGAGI. The CDR3 runs 14 residues. Trimming took 2 bases from V and 6 from J; bases not matched to a gene: 1. This CDR3 reads CASSYGDSNSPLHF. The CDR3, as DNA: TGTGCCAGCAGTTACGGGGACAGTAATTCACCCCTCCACTTT.

This clonotype was seen repeatedly, ten times or more. The V gene is TRBV29-1, the J gene TRBJ2-5; D is possibly TRBD1 (6 bases). The ends were cut back, 6 bases at V and 1 base at J, with 12 bases in the middle. Germline V gives CDR1 SQVTM, CDR2 ANQGSEA. CDR3 length: 13 residues. DNA of the CDR3: TGCAGCGTAGCCGGGACACCCCAAGAGACCCAGTACTTC. It codes for CSVAGTPQETQYF.

The CDR3 DNA reads TGTGCCAGCAGCGTCGAGGGGGACACCTACGAGCAGTACTTC. Translated: CASSVEGDTYEQYF. The V and J genes are TRBV9 and TRBJ2-7, with D perhaps TRBD1 (6 bases). Trimming pared 2 bases from V and 2 bases from J, leaving 11 bases between. This CDR3 has 14 residues. Per the germline V gene, CDR1 is SGDLS and CDR2 is YYNGEE.

This chain uses TRBV9 with TRBJ2-2; 7 nucleotides agree with TRBD2. The CDR3 runs 13 residues. Germline CDR1 reads SGDLS; CDR2 reads YYNGEE. V lost 3 bases and J lost 6; bases outside the gene matches: 2. The CDR3 sequence is CASSAGGPGELFF. CDR3 DNA sequence: TGTGCCAGCAGCGCGGGGGGTCCCGGGGAGCTGTTTTTT.

Ten or more counts support this clonotype. This CDR3 reads CSARDKTGVVSGYTF. In nucleotides, the CDR3 is TGCAGTGCTAGAGATAAGACAGGGGTGGTTTCTGGCTACACCTTC. The chain employs TRBV20-1 and TRBJ1-2; TRBD1 agrees at 8 bases. With V trimmed by 0 bases and J by 7 bases, 10 bases remained unmatched. Germline lookup yields CDR1 DFQATT and CDR2 SNEGSKA (reference sequence). The CDR3 runs to 15 residues.

This clonotype was observed many times. The chain combines TRBV12-3 or TRBV12-4 with TRBJ2-5, with 8 bases that match TRBD1. The ends lost 6 bases at V and 5 bases at J; junction bases unmatched: 5. The CDR3 length is 13 residues. The CDR3 DNA sequence: TGTGCCAGCAGGACTCAGGGGGCTGAGACCCAGTACTTC. As protein: CASRTQGAETQYF.

This clonotype showed up many times. The genes are TRBV20-1 and TRBJ2-7, with TRBD2 as a possible D gene (6 bases). The germline V and J ends were trimmed by 6 bases and 6 bases, with 21 bases remaining between them. Per the germline V gene, CDR1 is DFQATT and CDR2 is SNEGSKA (reference sequence). The CDR3 extends over 14 amino acids. The CDR3 coding sequence is TGCAGTGCCAGCGGGTTATCCGAGGGATTCGAGCAGTACTTC. Translated: CSASGLSEGFEQYF.

This clonotype occurred many times. The chain combines TRBV6-1 with TRBJ1-5, with D hard to call. Germline V CDR1 and CDR2: MNHNS, SASEGT. V shed 7 bases and J shed 3 bases, with 16 bases lying between them. This CDR3 region has 15 residues. As DNA, the CDR3 is TGTGCCAGCACTCCTAGATGGGAGCTCAATCAGCCCCAGCATTTT. This sequence encodes CASTPRWELNQPQHF.

The rearrangement joins TRBV20-1 to TRBJ2-7, with 13 bases fitting TRBD2. This CDR3 spans 16 amino acids. CDR1 and CDR2 from the germline V gene are DFQATT and SNEGSKA (reference sequence). V shed 2 bases, J shed 5 bases, and the junction held 9 bases outside the gene matches. This CDR3 is CSARSWTSGRGDEQYF. The CDR3 nucleotides are TGCAGTGCTAGATCTTGGACTAGCGGGAGAGGGGACGAGCAGTACTTC.

The rearrangement uses TRBV10-2 and TRBJ1-1, with a possible D match to TRBD1 (6 bases). CDR1 is WSHSY, CDR2 SAAADI, per germline. The V end was cut by 1 base, the J end by 1 base, with 10 bases between. The CDR3 has 15 residues. The CDR3 loop reads CASSEWDTTNTEAFF. The CDR3 DNA is TGCGCCAGCAGTGAGTGGGACACAACGAACACTGAAGCTTTCTTT.

The CDR3 reads CSEIHRDPALQYF. The CDR3 DNA reads as TGCAGCGAAATCCACAGGGACCCAGCCCTCCAGTACTTC. The chain recombines TRBV29-1 with TRBJ2-5, with D tentatively TRBD1 (6 bases). CDR1 and CDR2 (germline): SQVTM, ANQGSEA. The CDR3 is 13 residues long. Deletions cut 7 bases from V and 10 bases from J, with 22 bases between.

The CDR3 spells CATRGMRRQPQHF. In DNA form, the CDR3 reads TGTGCCACCCGGGGAATGAGACGCCAGCCCCAGCATTTT. V gene TRBV15 combines with J gene TRBJ1-5, with D uncertain. There are 13 residues in the CDR3. The germline V gene has CDR1 LNHNV and CDR2 YYDKDF (reference sequence). V was clipped by 8 bases and J by 7 bases, with 15 bases between them.

V gene TRBV7-2 combines with J gene TRBJ1-5; D unclear. The CDR3 covers 13 residues. V dropped 6 bases and J dropped 4 bases, with 10 bases sitting between them. CDR1 is SGHTA and CDR2 is FQGNSA in the germline V gene. In DNA form, the CDR3 reads TGTGCCAGCAGTTCAAGAGATAATCAGCCCCAGCATTTT. It encodes CASSSRDNQPQHF.

V and J are TRBV24-1 and TRBJ2-3, with 11 positions matching TRBD2. The CDR3 consists of 16 residues. Per germline, CDR1 KGHDR and CDR2 SFDVKD. V shed 1 base, J shed 6 bases, and the junction held 5 bases outside the gene matches. The CDR3 is CATSDLVTSGTDTQYF. CDR3 bases: TGTGCCACCAGTGATTTAGTGACTAGCGGGACGGATACGCAGTATTTT.

The gene calls are TRBV7-9 and TRBJ2-7; no clear D gene. CDR3 length: 16 amino acids. Germline V gene lookup returns CDR1 SEHNR and CDR2 FQNEAQ (reference sequence). V was cut by 5 bases and J by 0 bases, with 17 bases left in between. The CDR3 bases are TGTGCCAGCAGCCCACCAGGAAGTTTAATCTCCTACGAGCAGTACTTC. This sequence encodes CASSPPGSLISYEQYF.

This clonotype was counted a single time. The rearrangement links TRBV15 to TRBJ2-3; possibly TRBD2 for D (6 bases). This CDR3 region has 16 residues. V was trimmed by 0 bases and J by 5 bases, leaving 15 bases between them. From germline, CDR1 is LNHNV and CDR2 YYDKDF (reference sequence). The DNA for the CDR3 is TGTGCCACCAGCAGAGATGGGGGACTCGAGGGAGATACGCAGTATTTT. Protein: CATSRDGGLEGDTQYF. Supplemented by reference TRBV15 and TRBJ2-3, the full variable domain reads DAMVIQNPRYQVTQFGKPVTLSCSQTLNHNVMYWYQQKSSQAPKLLFHYYDKDFNNEADTPDNFQSRRPNTSFCFLDIRSPGLGDTAMYLCATSRDGGLEGDTQYFGPGTRLTVL.

This clonotype was detected a few times. The chain joins TRBV5-1 to TRBJ1-1, with no clear D. The CDR3 consists of 15 residues. Trimming removed 0 bases at V and 4 bases at J, with 13 bases between. The V gene's germline CDR1 is SGHRS and CDR2 YFSETQ. This CDR3 reads CASSLEVWAATEAFF. The DNA for the CDR3 is TGCGCCAGCAGCTTGGAGGTTTGGGCGGCCACTGAAGCTTTCTTT. The variable domain in full, with the rest retrieved from reference TRBV5-1 and TRBJ1-1, is KAGVTQTPRYLIKTRGQQVTLSCSPISGHRSVSWYQQTPGQGLQFLFEYFSETQRNKGNFPGRFSGRQFSNSRSEMNVSTLELGDSALYLCASSLEVWAATEAFFGQGTRLTVV.

This clonotype occurred many times. This rearrangement joins TRBV5-1 to TRBJ2-7; D is perhaps TRBD1 (6 bases). The germline V gene has CDR1 SGHRS and CDR2 YFSETQ. V was shortened by 0 bases and J by 5 bases, with 9 bases between the two germline ends. This CDR3 is 13 amino acids long. The CDR3 DNA follows: TGCGCCAGCAGCTTGGGACAGGCTGACGAGCAGTACTTC. Residues: CASSLGQADEQYF. Based on the CDR3 plus reference TRBV5-1 and TRBJ2-7, the full variable domain is KAGVTQTPRYLIKTRGQQVTLSCSPISGHRSVSWYQQTPGQGLQFLFEYFSETQRNKGNFPGRFSGRQFSNSRSEMNVSTLELGDSALYLCASSLGQADEQYFGPGTRLTVT.

The chain has TRBV20-1 and TRBJ2-7; possibly TRBD1 for D (5 bases). This CDR3 comprises 13 residues. Germline CDR1 reads DFQATT; CDR2 reads SNEGSKA (reference sequence). V lost 6 bases to trimming and J lost 0 bases, with 12 bases between them. CDR3 nucleotides: TGCAGTGCACCCCAGGGCCTCTCCTACGAGCAGTACTTC. Translating gives CSAPQGLSYEQYF.

This clonotype was detected a few times. The V gene is TRBV28, the J gene TRBJ2-5; D gene ambiguous. The CDR3 runs to 14 residues. Trimming took off 7 bases at V and 2 bases at J, with 14 bases between the two ends. Looked up from germline, CDR1 is MDHEN and CDR2 is SYDVKM. CDR3 nucleotides: TGTGCCAGCATCCCTGTAGCCAAACAAGAGACCCAGTACTTC. Protein product: CASIPVAKQETQYF.